This TCR beta chain emerged from a study of T cell responses to AZD1222 COVID-19 vaccine. Here immunoSEQ multiplex PCR was the method, and the copy in TCRdb shows in-frame clones only, minus some. The sample holds some 130,000 clones, around nine tenths seen once. Germline V gene sequence: CDR1 SGHNT, CDR2 YYREEE (reference sequence). Trimming left V 3 bases short and J 0 bases short, with 11 bases between. The CDR3 spans 15 residues. The sequenced sample was peripheral blood, obtained on day 0 of AZD1222 vaccination. The sequence was obtained from an adult in good health. The chain has TRBV5-4 and TRBJ2-3, with a tentative D call TRBD2 (6 bases). CDR3 residues: CASSSRETSTDTQYF. CDR3 nucleotides: TGTGCCAGCAGCTCTCGGGAGACTAGCACAGATACGCAGTATTTT.